The 6 T cell receptor beta chains below come from one sample, sequenced in a study of OX40 agonist ivuxolimab in advanced cancers. The table came from immunoSEQ multiplex PCR; TCRdb's copy has only in-frame clones and leaves some out. This table holds approximately 84,000 clones, under 95% found once. The sequencing used CD4+ or CD8+ T cells sorted from blood, collected in a trial of the OX40 agonist ivuxolimab. Every receptor here comes from an adult with an advanced solid tumor such as melanoma, head and neck, liver or kidney cancer.

The chain links TRBV25-1 to TRBJ1-2; D is perhaps TRBD1 (5 bases). The CDR3 is 15 amino acids. Deletions cut 2 bases from V and 7 bases from J, with 17 bases between. CDR1 is MGHDK and CDR2 is SYGVNS in the germline V gene. The CDR3 sequence is CASSEQKGHDFGYTF. The CDR3 bases are TGTGCCAGCAGTGAACAAAAGGGGCACGATTTTGGCTACACCTTC.

The chain couples TRBV11-3 to TRBJ2-7; the D gene is possibly TRBD2 (6 bases). Germline CDR1 and CDR2: SGHNT and YENEEA. This CDR3 has 16 amino acids. Trimming cost V 2 bases and J 7 bases, with 21 bases left between them. The CDR3 DNA reads as TGTGCCAGCAGCTTAAGGGTGACGGGAGATCTACATGAGCAGTACTTC. Its translation: CASSLRVTGDLHEQYF. Variable domain in full (rest from reference TRBV11-3 and TRBJ2-7): EAGVVQSPRYKIIEKKQPVAFWCNPISGHNTLYWYLQNLGQGPELLIRYENEEAVDDSQLPKDRFSAERLKGVDSTLKIQPAELGDSAVYLCASSLRVTGDLHEQYFGPGTRLTVT.

This clone occurred a few times. The chain carries TRBV27 and TRBJ1-1; the D is unclear. The germline CDR1 and CDR2 sequences are MNHEY and SMNVEV (reference sequence). The CDR3 loop spans 13 amino acids. Trimming took 3 bases from V and 7 from J, leaving 12 bases between them. CDR3 in amino acids: CASSLWPGDEAFF. The CDR3, as DNA: TGTGCCAGCAGTTTGTGGCCAGGCGATGAAGCTTTCTTT.

By sample share, this clone is medium-sized. The rearrangement joins TRBV5-1 to TRBJ2-3, with 8 positions matching TRBD1. After removal of 7 bases from V and 2 bases from J, the junction contained 9 bases not matched to a gene. The germline V gene encodes CDR1 SGHRS and CDR2 YFSETQ. The CDR3 sequence is 15 residues long. This CDR3 is CASGQGPSLTDTQYF. The CDR3 nucleotides read TGCGCCAGCGGACAGGGACCTTCCCTCACAGATACGCAGTATTTT.

On this clone: The junction departs from the called germline gene at one end, perhaps through a read error. The chain links TRBV4-3 to TRBJ1-4; D unresolved. The CDR3 covers 13 residues. Germline V lookup: CDR1 LGHNA, CDR2 YSLEER. The CDR3 is CASSQGWDEKLFF. CDR3 bases: TGCGCCAGCAGTCAAGGATGGGATGAAAAACTGTTTTTT.

This clone is a singleton in its sample. The V and J genes are TRBV19 and TRBJ2-2, with D hard to call. The V gene lost 1 base and the J gene lost 5 bases, with 2 bases spanning the gap. The CDR3 contains 12 residues. Looked up from germline, CDR1 is LNHDA and CDR2 is SQIVND (reference sequence). The CDR3 region is CASSIVTGELFF. The CDR3 DNA is TGTGCCAGTAGTATAGTGACCGGGGAGCTGTTTTTT.